These 30 T cell receptor beta chains share one sample of origin, sequenced in a study of cytomegalovirus exposure and HLA in healthy donors. The PCR contained 60 Vbeta and 13 Jbeta primers. Here immunoSEQ multiplex PCR was the method, and the copy in TCRdb shows in-frame clones only, minus some. The sample contains around 200,000 clones, 70% to 80% of which appear only once. Sequencing was carried out using PBMCs. These TCRs come from a male donor in good health and CMV-seronegative.

The chain joins TRBV19 to TRBJ2-7, with D maybe TRBD1 (5 bases). Per the germline V gene, CDR1 is LNHDA and CDR2 is SQIVND (reference sequence). The CDR3 is 13 residues long. Trimming pared 3 bases from V and 3 bases from J, leaving 9 bases between. CDR3 in amino acids: CASSMTASYEQYF. The CDR3 nucleotides read TGTGCCAGTAGTATGACAGCGAGCTACGAGCAGTACTTC.

This clone occurred a few times. CDR3 bases: TGTGCTAGTGGTTTGGGACCCAACCCGGGAGAGCAGTACTTC. It specifies CASGLGPNPGEQYF. The chain uses TRBV12-5 and TRBJ2-7; TRBD2 is a possible D gene (5 bases). Germline V CDR1 and CDR2: LGHNT, FRNRAP. CDR3 length equals 14 residues. Trimming pared 1 base from V and 7 bases from J, leaving 14 bases between. Full variable domain (remainder filled in from reference TRBV12-5 and TRBJ2-7): DARVTQTPRHKVTEMGQEVTMRCQPILGHNTVFWYRQTMMQGLELLAYFRNRAPLDDSGMPKDRFSAEMPDATLATLKIQPSEPRDSAVYFCASGLGPNPGEQYFGPGTRLTVT.

V gene TRBV4-1 combines with J gene TRBJ2-3; 7 bases agree with TRBD2. The CDR3 has 16 residues. Trimming took 0 bases from V and 5 from J; bases not matched to a gene: 8. The V gene's germline CDR1 is MGHRA and CDR2 YSYEKL. CDR3 loop: CASSQETAGVGDTQYF. CDR3 DNA: TGCGCCAGCAGCCAAGAGACGGCGGGAGTGGGAGATACGCAGTATTTT.

This clone was counted only a few times. The gene calls are TRBV30 and TRBJ1-3; D call uncertain. V gave up 2 bases and J gave up 1 base, with 6 bases separating them. Germline V gene lookup returns CDR1 GTSNPN and CDR2 SVGIG (reference sequence). The CDR3 totals 13 residues. For the CDR3, the DNA is TGTGCCTGGAGTCCCAGTTCTGGAAACACCATATATTTT. Translated: CAWSPSSGNTIYF.

The genes are TRBV10-1 and TRBJ2-1; TRBD2 matches at 11 bases. The CDR3 extends over 15 amino acids. Trimming cost V 3 bases and J 6 bases; bases outside gene matches: 4. Germline CDR1 is WNHNN and CDR2 is SYGVQD (reference sequence). This CDR3 reads CASSDLAGGTNEQFF. The CDR3 region has the DNA TGCGCCAGCAGTGACCTAGCGGGGGGTACCAATGAGCAGTTCTTC.

The gene calls are TRBV6-5 and TRBJ1-1; D gene ambiguous. Germline values: CDR1 MNHEY, CDR2 SVGAGI. The CDR3 extends over 15 amino acids. The ends were cut back, 4 bases at V and 1 base at J, with 13 bases in the middle. Written as DNA, the CDR3 is TGTGCCAGCAGTTCGCAGCTCCGGGGGAACACTGAAGCTTTCTTT. Amino acids: CASSSQLRGNTEAFF.

The chain recombines TRBV27 with TRBJ1-2; no clear D gene. Germline V gene lookup returns CDR1 MNHEY and CDR2 SMNVEV (reference sequence). The length of the CDR3 is 13 residues. Deletions cut 8 bases from V and 0 bases from J, with 10 bases between. The CDR3 protein is CASGRPSNYGYTF. The DNA for the CDR3 is TGTGCCAGCGGGAGGCCGTCTAACTATGGCTACACCTTC.

The J gene is TRBJ2-1, the V gene TRBV30, with D perhaps TRBD2 (6 bases). CDR3 length: 15 amino acids. Germline CDR1 reads GTSNPN; CDR2 reads SVGIG (reference sequence). Trimming removed 5 bases at V and 4 bases at J, with 18 bases between. The CDR3 sequence is CAWSSGLLRYNEQFF. CDR3 coding DNA: TGTGCCTGGTCCTCGGGACTGCTAAGGTACAATGAGCAGTTCTTC. Full variable domain (missing parts from reference TRBV30 and TRBJ2-1): SQTIHQWPATLVQPVGSPLSLECTVEGTSNPNLYWYRQAAGRGLQLLFYSVGIGQISSEVPQNLSASRPQDRQFILSSKKLLLSDSGFYLCAWSSGLLRYNEQFFGPGTRLTVL.

The chain uses TRBV7-6 and TRBJ2-1; TRBD1 agrees at 10 bases. CDR3 length: 16 amino acids. CDR1 is SGHVS and CDR2 is FNYEAQ in the germline V gene. V lost 5 bases and J lost 9; bases outside the gene matches: 13. The CDR3 DNA reads as TGTGCCAGCAGCCTAGGGGCGGGACAGGGGTCTGGTGAGCAGTTCTTC. Translated: CASSLGAGQGSGEQFF. Variable domain in full (rest from reference TRBV7-6 and TRBJ2-1): GAGVSQSPRYKVTKRGQDVALRCDPISGHVSLYWYRQALGQGPEFLTYFNYEAQQDKSGLPNDRFSAERPEGSISTLTIQRTEQRDSAMYRCASSLGAGQGSGEQFFGPGTRLTVL.

V usage is TRBV10-3 and J usage is TRBJ2-7, with 7 positions matching TRBD1. This CDR3 has 14 residues. The V segment lost 6 bases and the J segment 0 bases; nucleotides outside the gene matches: 5. Looked up from germline, CDR1 is ENHRY and CDR2 is SYGVKD. Here the CDR3 reads CAISGQASSYEQYF. The CDR3 DNA reads as TGTGCCATCAGCGGACAGGCCAGCTCCTACGAGCAGTACTTC.

The chain uses TRBV6-1 and TRBJ1-2, with 7 bases that match TRBD1. Germline loops: CDR1 MNHNS, CDR2 SASEGT. The CDR3 is 14 amino acids. V shed 5 bases and J 8 bases; nucleotides not matched to a gene: 11. This chain's CDR3 is CASSPHQGVEGYTF. In nucleotides, the CDR3 is TGTGCCAGCAGTCCTCACCAGGGGGTGGAGGGCTACACCTTC.

The gene calls are TRBV5-1 and TRBJ2-5; 12 bases map to TRBD2. Per germline, CDR1 SGHRS and CDR2 YFSETQ. The CDR3 loop spans 15 amino acids. Trimming cost V 3 bases and J 4 bases; bases outside gene matches: 4. CDR3 coding DNA: TGCGCCAGCAGCTGGACTAGCGGGGAGGGAGAGACCCAGTACTTC. It is translated as CASSWTSGEGETQYF.

The chain joins TRBV6-6 to TRBJ2-4, with a tentative D call TRBD2 (5 bases). Trimming stripped 7 bases from V and 5 bases from J, with 21 bases between. The germline gives CDR1 MNHNY, CDR2 SVGAGI (reference sequence). CDR3 length: 16 residues. In DNA form, the CDR3 reads TGTGCCAGCACCCCCCGGACTGGGCACGGGGAAAACATTCAGTACTTC. It encodes CASTPRTGHGENIQYF.

V gene TRBV30 combines with J gene TRBJ1-4; tentative D call: TRBD1 (5 bases). V lost 3 bases and J lost 3, with 14 bases in between. This CDR3 spans 15 amino acids. The germline gives CDR1 GTSNPN, CDR2 SVGIG (reference sequence). CDR3 in amino acids: CAWSPTWGANEKLFF. The CDR3 DNA follows: TGTGCCTGGAGCCCAACGTGGGGGGCTAATGAAAAACTGTTTTTT. The whole variable domain, remainder taken from reference TRBV30 and TRBJ1-4, is SQTIHQWPATLVQPVGSPLSLECTVEGTSNPNLYWYRQAAGRGLQLLFYSVGIGQISSEVPQNLSASRPQDRQFILSSKKLLLSDSGFYLCAWSPTWGANEKLFFGSGTQLSVL.

This clone was found once. V usage is TRBV7-6 and J usage is TRBJ2-7; TRBD1 agrees at 7 bases. Trimming cost V 0 bases and J 3 bases; bases outside gene matches: 2. Germline V gene lookup returns CDR1 SGHVS and CDR2 FNYEAQ. The CDR3 is 14 residues long. CDR3 amino acids: CASSLASGGYEQYF. The CDR3 nucleotides read TGTGCCAGCAGCTTAGCATCAGGGGGCTACGAGCAGTACTTC.

This clone was seen only a few times. This chain joins TRBV6-5 and TRBJ2-1; D not resolved. The V gene lost 6 bases and the J gene lost 3 bases, with 9 bases spanning the gap. This CDR3 is built from 13 residues. Per the germline V gene, CDR1 is MNHEY and CDR2 is SVGAGI. The CDR3 DNA follows: TGTGCCAGCAGCCTCGAGGTCTACAATGAGCAGTTCTTC. It translates to CASSLEVYNEQFF.

The V call is TRBV27, the J call TRBJ2-5, with D possibly matching TRBD2 (5 bases). Trimming shortened V by 9 bases and J by 1 base, and 18 bases separated the two germline ends. Germline CDR1 reads MNHEY; CDR2 reads SMNVEV (reference sequence). The CDR3 covers 15 residues. The CDR3 is CASWYGDGGQETQYF. DNA of the CDR3: TGTGCCAGTTGGTATGGAGACGGAGGCCAAGAGACCCAGTACTTC.

CDR3 nucleotide sequence: TGTGCCAGCCTCAGTCCTTGGGACAGCCCCTACGAGCAGTACTTC. Translation gives CASLSPWDSPYEQYF. The V and J genes are TRBV6-1 and TRBJ2-7, with TRBD1 matching 7 bases. V was clipped by 8 bases and J by 2 bases; unmatched bases: 12. The CDR3 sequence is 15 residues long. Germline V CDR1 and CDR2: MNHNS, SASEGT.

About this clone: Additional DNA sequences in this sample encode the identical CDR3. The chain carries TRBV19 and TRBJ2-5; D might be TRBD2 (5 bases). There are 14 residues in the CDR3. V was clipped by 2 bases and J by 7 bases, with 14 bases between them. CDR1 LNHDA and CDR2 SQIVND come from the germline V gene (reference sequence). The CDR3: CASSILDGGRTQYF. CDR3 DNA sequence: TGTGCCAGTAGTATATTGGACGGAGGAAGGACCCAGTACTTC.

The chain has TRBV27 and TRBJ2-7, with TRBD2 matching over 13 bases. This CDR3 comprises 15 residues. Germline CDR1 is MNHEY and CDR2 is SMNVEV (reference sequence). Trimming cost V 3 bases and J 1 base; bases outside gene matches: 0. CDR3 sequence: CASSLGLAGSYEQYF. CDR3 sequence (DNA): TGTGCCAGCAGTTTGGGACTAGCGGGGTCCTACGAGCAGTACTTC.

This sequence joins TRBV19 and TRBJ2-7; D unresolved. Germline V lookup: CDR1 LNHDA, CDR2 SQIVND (reference sequence). This CDR3 comprises 14 residues. Trimming removed 3 bases from V and 1 base from J, with 10 bases in between. DNA for the CDR3: TGTGCCAGTAGTATCTCCCAGGCTTCCTACGAGCAGTACTTC. Translated, it gives CASSISQASYEQYF.

The J gene is TRBJ1-5, the V gene TRBV19; D possibly corresponds to TRBD1 (5 bases). Germline CDR1 and CDR2: LNHDA and SQIVND (reference sequence). The CDR3 length is 15 residues. Trimming cost V 0 bases and J 3 bases, with 9 bases left between them. The CDR3 coding sequence is TGTGCCAGTAGTATAGATCGACAGCTCAATCAGCCCCAGCATTTT. It translates to CASSIDRQLNQPQHF. The variable domain in full, completed from reference TRBV19 and TRBJ1-5, reads DGGITQSPKYLFRKEGQNVTLSCEQNLNHDAMYWYRQDPGQGLRLIYYSQIVNDFQKGDIAEGYSVSREKKESFPLTVTSAQKNPTAFYLCASSIDRQLNQPQHFGDGTRLSIL.

The chain uses TRBV7-2 and TRBJ2-1; 12 bases map to TRBD2. Germline CDR1 and CDR2: SGHTA and FQGNSA. V lost 6 bases, J lost 10 bases, and 10 bases stayed unmatched. The CDR3 is 15 residues long. DNA for the CDR3: TGTGCCAGCAGTTTAACTAGCGGGAGGACAAGCGAGCAGTTCTTC. It codes for CASSLTSGRTSEQFF.

This clone was seen more than once but under ten times. V gene TRBV6-5 combines with J gene TRBJ2-7; D is ambiguous. The CDR3 has 13 residues. Germline V CDR1 and CDR2: MNHEY, SVGAGI. The V and J ends lost 0 bases and 2 bases respectively, with 5 bases between them. The CDR3 DNA is TGTGCCAGCAGTTACTCGGTAGCCTACGAGCAGTACTTC. Amino acids: CASSYSVAYEQYF.

The CDR3 DNA follows: TGTGCCAGCAGCCCGGGCAGGGGAGCGGATTCACCCCTCCACTTT. This sequence encodes CASSPGRGADSPLHF. The rearrangement uses TRBV7-9 and TRBJ1-6; D is possibly TRBD1 (6 bases). Trimming cost V 5 bases and J 8 bases, with 16 bases left between them. Per germline, CDR1 SEHNR and CDR2 FQNEAQ (reference sequence). The length of the CDR3 is 15 residues.

This clone showed up just a few times. This chain joins TRBV27 and TRBJ1-5, with D uncertain. Germline values: CDR1 MNHEY, CDR2 SMNVEV (reference sequence). The CDR3 is made up of 13 amino acids. V lost 3 bases and J lost 6, with 9 bases in between. This CDR3 reads CASSFHTAQPQHF. CDR3 DNA: TGTGCCAGCAGTTTTCACACCGCTCAGCCCCAGCATTTT.

The rearrangement uses TRBV9 and TRBJ2-3; tentative D call: TRBD1 (6 bases). Per the germline V gene, CDR1 is SGDLS and CDR2 is YYNGEE. CDR3 size: 16 residues. V was pared by 0 bases and J by 4 bases, with 15 bases between. The CDR3 here is CASSVAGRGEADTQYF. The CDR3 region has the DNA TGTGCCAGCAGCGTAGCTGGCAGGGGAGAGGCAGATACGCAGTATTTT.

Note on this clone: Other DNA variants within this sample encode the same CDR3. The CDR3 nucleotides read TGTGCCAGCAGGGCGGATTCCAACTATGGCTACACCTTC. Its translation is CASRADSNYGYTF. The V and J genes are TRBV7-9 and TRBJ1-2; D gene uncertain. Germline V CDR1 and CDR2: SEHNR, FQNEAQ (reference sequence). Trimming stripped 6 bases from V and 2 bases from J, with 10 bases between. This CDR3 comprises 13 residues.

This chain uses TRBV4-1 with TRBJ1-1; TRBD1 might be the D (5 bases). The CDR3 runs 15 residues. Germline values: CDR1 MGHRA, CDR2 YSYEKL. Trimming stripped 6 bases from V and 0 bases from J, with 14 bases between. The DNA of the CDR3 is TGCGCCAGCAGTTCCGTTAGGGGCATGAACACTGAAGCTTTCTTT. This gives the protein CASSSVRGMNTEAFF.

V is TRBV7-9 and J is TRBJ1-6, with 7 positions matching TRBD1. V shed 5 bases, J shed 7 bases, and the junction held 11 bases outside the gene matches. The CDR3 has 16 residues. In germline, CDR1 is SEHNR, CDR2 FQNEAQ (reference sequence). CDR3 coding DNA: TGTGCCAGCAGCCCTCTCGGAGGGGGCGGAAATTCACCCCTCCACTTT. Encoded protein: CASSPLGGGGNSPLHF.